The entry that follows covers one T cell receptor (beta chain) sequence. The antigen is not known. The germline V gene encodes CDR1 LNHDA and CDR2 SQIVND (reference sequence). V shed 6 bases and J 5 bases; nucleotides not matched to a gene: 12. The CDR3 extends over 16 amino acids. The sample originates from a study of cytomegalovirus exposure and HLA in healthy donors. Study-level information: Previous work identified around 120 million unique TCR beta sequences from about 200 million T cells. Out of 398 genotyped donors, 81% belonged to the Caucasian-associated ancestry cluster.

Findings and limits, study-wide: There were a few CMV-associated chains whose specificity for CMV antigens was confirmed in vitro.

PCR was performed using 60 Vbeta and 13 Jbeta primers. The protocol was immunoSEQ multiplex PCR, while the TCRdb copy is restricted to in-frame clones and leaves out a portion. The sample holds about 200,000 clones, around 80% seen once. This receptor was taken from a man aged 40-49 years in good health and CMV-seropositive. The sequenced material came from PBMCs. V usage is TRBV19 and J usage is TRBJ1-5; TRBD1 matches 8 bases. CDR3 residues: CASRGRRTGRDQPQHF. CDR3 nucleotides: TGTGCCAGTAGGGGGCGACGGACAGGGCGGGATCAGCCCCAGCATTTT.